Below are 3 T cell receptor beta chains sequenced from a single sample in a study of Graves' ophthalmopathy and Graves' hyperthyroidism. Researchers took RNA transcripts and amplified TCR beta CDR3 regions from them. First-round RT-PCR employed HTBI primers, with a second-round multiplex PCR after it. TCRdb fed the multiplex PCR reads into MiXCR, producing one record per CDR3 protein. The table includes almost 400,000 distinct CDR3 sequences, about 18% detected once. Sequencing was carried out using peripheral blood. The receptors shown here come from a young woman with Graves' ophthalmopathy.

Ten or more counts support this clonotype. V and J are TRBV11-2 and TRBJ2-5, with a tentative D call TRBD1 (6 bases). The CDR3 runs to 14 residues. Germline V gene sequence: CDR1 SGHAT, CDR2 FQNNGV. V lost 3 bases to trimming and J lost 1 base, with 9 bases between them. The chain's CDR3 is CASSFGQFQETQYF. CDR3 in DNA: TGTGCCAGCAGCTTCGGACAGTTCCAAGAGACCCAGTACTTC.

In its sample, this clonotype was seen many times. The CDR3 loop reads CSARDPAFF. The CDR3 region has the DNA TGCAGTGCTAGAGATCCAGCTTTCTTT. The chain couples TRBV20-1 to TRBJ1-1; D remains ambiguous. CDR3 length: 9 residues. Trimming stripped 0 bases from V and 10 bases from J, with 3 bases between. Germline CDR1 DFQATT, CDR2 SNEGSKA (reference sequence).

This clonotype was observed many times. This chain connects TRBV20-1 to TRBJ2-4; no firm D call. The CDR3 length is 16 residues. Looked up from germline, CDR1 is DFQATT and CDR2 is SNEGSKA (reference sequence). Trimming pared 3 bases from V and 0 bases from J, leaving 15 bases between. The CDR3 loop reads CSASPSASLAKNIQYF. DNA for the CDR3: TGCAGTGCTAGTCCCTCGGCCAGCCTAGCCAAAAACATTCAGTACTTC.